This T cell receptor (beta chain) derives from a study of cytomegalovirus exposure and HLA in healthy donors. PCR involved 60 Vbeta and 13 Jbeta primers. Data came from immunoSEQ multiplex PCR; TCRdb stores just in-frame clones and leaves some out. The data show more than 110,000 clones, 60% to 80% seen once. V was clipped by 5 bases and J by 5 bases, with 14 bases between them. The germline V gene encodes CDR1 SGHDT and CDR2 YYEEEE. The CDR3 has 13 amino acids. As to this clone: Its specificity is not known.

Whole-study results and caveats: It has been reported that TCR beta sequences accurately predicted the HLA-A and HLA-B alleles of most subjects. In vitro work confirmed that three CMV-associated chains recognize CMV antigens. Upon later analysis, HLA-associated TCR beta chains proved more clonally expanded than other, equally common chains.

The gene calls are TRBV5-6 and TRBJ2-7, with a tentative D call TRBD1 (6 bases). The receptor was derived from a woman aged 50 to 65 in good health and CMV-seronegative. Material: PBMCs. The CDR3 region is CASSLTGTHEQYF. CDR3 bases: TGTGCCAGCAGTCTCACAGGGACCCACGAGCAGTACTTC.